The source of this TCR beta chain is a study of T cells in women clearing cervical HPV infection. With regard to this clone: Its antigen is not known. The CDR3 end falls 3 residues outside the read, so it is completed with the germline J gene.

J gave up 4 bases and V 5 bases, and 6 bases lay outside the gene matches. The CDR3 contains 14 residues. Germline values: CDR1 MNHNS, CDR2 SASEGT. Some clones are missing from TCRdb's copy, which holds only in-frame ones; the method was immunoSEQ multiplex PCR. This repertoire includes 20,000 to 25,000 clones. Study findings and constraints: T-cell numbers per sample were unknown and may explain richness differences.

The receptor was isolated from a woman aged 18 to 75 with a cervical HPV16 infection that either progressed to CIN3+ or cleared (not recorded which). Sequencing was carried out using blood buffy coat. The rearrangement joins TRBV6-1 to TRBJ2-7; 9 bases line up with TRBD1. The DNA read from the CDR3 is TGTGCCAGCAGTAAAGGACAGGGGTTTTACGAG. Its translation: CASSKGQGFYE. The whole CDR3 protein reads CASSKGQGFYEQYF.